The source of this TCR beta chain is a study of response to subunit inactivated influenza vaccine (dated by TCRdb to 2016 to 2019). Regarding the complete study: Deep quantitative profiling of the T cell receptor repertoire was used in the study to follow responses to a trivalent subunit inactivated influenza vaccine.

General conclusions and limits of the study: The authors proposed that each seasonal influenza vaccination may bring in only a limited number of new T cells.

To prepare the library, RT-PCR was applied. The sequencer was an Illumina HiSeq 2500. TCRdb reran the public reads through fastp at Q25 and MiXCR, keeping productive beta chains. Each entry merges the rows of one CDR3 protein and shows their most common DNA and genes. The sample table lists 590,000 or so distinct CDR3 sequences, roughly 15% of them with a count of one. The ten largest clones represent approximately 7.6% of the sample. Based on the germline V gene (reference sequence), the CDR1 and CDR2 sequences are SGHAT and FQDESV. The junction shows trimming of 2 bases on V and 1 base on J, plus 12 bases between the germline ends. From the cysteine through the phenylalanine, the CDR3 covers 16 amino acids. Here the CDR3 DNA is all that survives: 48 bases in frame from base 1. Ten or more counts support this clonotype. What antigen it recognizes has not been identified. No much larger clone exists at a distance of one base, and base qualities are not known.

This TCR came from a man aged 50 to 59 who received an inactivated influenza vaccine. Donor details come from another sample of the same person, matched by shared clones. Sequencing used PBMCs from blood, obtained roughly 2 weeks before vaccination. The sequence joins TRBV11-1 to TRBJ2-1, with TRBD2 tentatively as D gene (6 bases match). The DNA sequence is given as TGTGCCAGCAGCTTAAGGCGGGGCGCGTCCTACAATGAGCAGTTCTTC. This sequence encodes CASSLRRGASYNEQFF.